Listed below are T cell receptor beta chains from one sample, sequenced in a study of healthy donors' naive CD4 and CD8 T cells. One entry per CDR3 protein, called by TCRdb with MiXCR from the reads. The table lists about 200,000 distinct CDR3 sequences, around 74% of them singletons. The sequenced sample was naive CD4+ and CD8+ T cells sorted from blood, pooled from several donors. These receptors came from a pool of human donors in good health; the sample pools cells from several healthy donors. The CDR3 runs from the conserved cysteine through the conserved F or W. A D gene is named only where the DNA matches it firmly. Some rows mark clone size as missing; the rest say once, few, many or name a class of expanded clone.

d_gene: TRBD1; j_gene: TRBJ2-7; v_gene: TRBV6-2/TRBV6-3; abundance: -; CDR3nt: TGTGCCAGCAGGACCGGGACAGGGGGCAGCTACGAGCAGTACTTC; CDR3aa: CASRTGTGGSYEQYF
d_gene: -; j_gene: TRBJ1-2; v_gene: TRBV5-4; abundance: -; CDR3nt: TGTGCCAGCAGCTTGCCGGGGCTTGGCTACACCTTC; CDR3aa: CASSLPGLGYTF
d_gene: -; j_gene: TRBJ2-2; v_gene: TRBV12-3/TRBV12-4; abundance: -; CDR3nt: TGTGCCAGCAGTTTAGTGGAGGGGGAGTCCGGGGAGCTGTTTTTT; CDR3aa: CASSLVEGESGELFF
d_gene: -; j_gene: TRBJ2-5; v_gene: TRBV7-7; abundance: -; CDR3nt: TGTGCCAGCAGCTTAGGGTATGGGTGGCTTATCGAGGACTTC; CDR3aa: CASSLGYGWLIEDF
d_gene: -; j_gene: TRBJ2-7; v_gene: TRBV5-5; abundance: -; CDR3nt: TGTGCCAGCAGCTTTAGTTTCGAGCAGTACTTC; CDR3aa: CASSFSFEQYF
d_gene: -; j_gene: TRBJ1-1; v_gene: TRBV27; abundance: -; CDR3nt: TGTGCCAGCAGTCCGCGGCACCCCTTGTCCACTGAAGCTTTCTTT; CDR3aa: CASSPRHPLSTEAFF
d_gene: TRBD2; j_gene: TRBJ2-1; v_gene: TRBV6-2/TRBV6-3; abundance: -; CDR3nt: TGTGCCAGCGCCCCCTCCGGGACTAGCGGGCCGAATGAGCAGTTCTTC; CDR3aa: CASAPSGTSGPNEQFF
d_gene: TRBD1; j_gene: TRBJ1-5; v_gene: TRBV6-2/TRBV6-3; abundance: -; CDR3nt: TGTGCCAGCACCCCCATGGGACAGGGTGGCAATCAGCCCCAGCATTTT; CDR3aa: CASTPMGQGGNQPQHF
d_gene: TRBD1; j_gene: TRBJ1-4; v_gene: TRBV12-3/TRBV12-4; abundance: few; CDR3nt: TGTGCCAGCAGTCCGGACAGGGGGCCTATTGAAAAACTGTTTTTT; CDR3aa: CASSPDRGPIEKLFF
d_gene: -; j_gene: TRBJ2-2; v_gene: TRBV12-3/TRBV12-4; abundance: -; CDR3nt: TGTGCCAGCAGTCGGCACCCCGGGGAGCTGTTTTTT; CDR3aa: CASSRHPGELFF
d_gene: TRBD2; j_gene: TRBJ2-1; v_gene: TRBV10-3; abundance: once; CDR3nt: TGTGCCATCAGTGAGATTCTAGCGGGAGCTAGGAATGAGCAGTTCTTC; CDR3aa: CAISEILAGARNEQFF
d_gene: -; j_gene: TRBJ2-1; v_gene: TRBV12-3/TRBV12-4; abundance: once; CDR3nt: TGTGCCAGCAGTCCCCGGGACACTCTCAATGAGCAGTTCTTC; CDR3aa: CASSPRDTLNEQFF
d_gene: TRBD2; j_gene: TRBJ2-1; v_gene: TRBV29-1; abundance: -; CDR3nt: TGCAGCGAATCTAGCGGGTACAATGAGCAGTTCTTC; CDR3aa: CSESSGYNEQFF
d_gene: -; j_gene: TRBJ1-1; v_gene: TRBV2; abundance: -; CDR3nt: TGTGCCAGCAGCCCCTTGACAGGGAACACTGAAGCTTTCTTT; CDR3aa: CASSPLTGNTEAFF
d_gene: TRBD1; j_gene: TRBJ1-1; v_gene: TRBV19; abundance: -; CDR3nt: TGTGCCAGTAGTAGCTGGACAGGGGGAGGCACTGAAGCTTTCTTT; CDR3aa: CASSSWTGGGTEAFF
d_gene: -; j_gene: TRBJ1-5; v_gene: TRBV19; abundance: -; CDR3nt: TGTGCCAGTAGCCCTGCGTTCATGGACAATCAGCCCCAGCATTTT; CDR3aa: CASSPAFMDNQPQHF
d_gene: -; j_gene: TRBJ1-5; v_gene: TRBV12-3/TRBV12-4; abundance: -; CDR3nt: TGTGCCAGCAGAGGACAAGACAATCAGCCCCAGCATTTT; CDR3aa: CASRGQDNQPQHF
d_gene: -; j_gene: TRBJ1-2; v_gene: TRBV19; abundance: few; CDR3nt: TGTGCCAGTAGTTATGGGCGGAACTATGGCTACACCTTC; CDR3aa: CASSYGRNYGYTF
d_gene: TRBD2; j_gene: TRBJ2-1; v_gene: TRBV5-5; abundance: -; CDR3nt: TGTGCCAGCACCAGGGGAGCGGGAGTCTTCCACAATGAGCAGTTCTTC; CDR3aa: CASTRGAGVFHNEQFF
d_gene: -; j_gene: TRBJ2-7; v_gene: TRBV19; abundance: -; CDR3nt: TGTGCCAGTAGTATGGGCACTAGCAAAATCTACGAGCAGTACTTC; CDR3aa: CASSMGTSKIYEQYF
d_gene: TRBD2; j_gene: TRBJ2-1; v_gene: TRBV6-6; abundance: -; CDR3nt: TGTGCCAGCAGTTACTCTTCTAGCGGATATAAAAACAATGAGCAGTTCTTC; CDR3aa: CASSYSSSGYKNNEQFF
d_gene: -; j_gene: TRBJ2-7; v_gene: TRBV15; abundance: -; CDR3nt: TGTGCCACCAGCTTACCGTCCTACGAGCAGTACTTC; CDR3aa: CATSLPSYEQYF
d_gene: -; j_gene: TRBJ2-6; v_gene: TRBV5-6; abundance: -; CDR3nt: TGTGCCAGCAGCTTGATTGGGGGCGCGTTTGGGGCCAACGTCCTGACTTTC; CDR3aa: CASSLIGGAFGANVLTF
d_gene: TRBD2; j_gene: TRBJ2-3; v_gene: TRBV29-1; abundance: -; CDR3nt: TGCAGCGTCGGCGGGACTAGCGGGAGCTCCGATACGCAGTATTTT; CDR3aa: CSVGGTSGSSDTQYF
d_gene: TRBD1; j_gene: TRBJ2-5; v_gene: TRBV29-1; abundance: -; CDR3nt: TGCACTACCTCAAGTGGGACAGGGGTTGAAGAGACCCAGTACTTC; CDR3aa: CTTSSGTGVEETQYF
d_gene: -; j_gene: TRBJ2-3; v_gene: TRBV29-1; abundance: -; CDR3nt: TGCAGCGTTCCCCGACAGCACCAGGGTACGCAGTATTTT; CDR3aa: CSVPRQHQGTQYF
d_gene: -; j_gene: TRBJ1-1; v_gene: TRBV6-5; abundance: few; CDR3nt: TGTGCCAGCAGTCTCTCCGGGACGGGACATGAAGCTTTCTTT; CDR3aa: CASSLSGTGHEAFF
d_gene: TRBD1; j_gene: TRBJ2-7; v_gene: TRBV14; abundance: -; CDR3nt: TGTGCCAGCAGCCAAGGGCCCGGGACAGGTACGAAGGAGTACTTC; CDR3aa: CASSQGPGTGTKEYF
d_gene: -; j_gene: TRBJ1-1; v_gene: TRBV19; abundance: few; CDR3nt: TGTGCCAGTAGCCGCCCGGGACTGAACACTGAAGCTTTCTTT; CDR3aa: CASSRPGLNTEAFF
d_gene: TRBD1; j_gene: TRBJ1-2; v_gene: TRBV6-5; abundance: -; CDR3nt: TGTGCCAGCAGGCAGTGGAGGCAGGGGGATGGCTACACCTTC; CDR3aa: CASRQWRQGDGYTF
d_gene: -; j_gene: TRBJ1-1; v_gene: TRBV29-1; abundance: -; CDR3nt: TGCAGCGTTGGGAAGGACACCCCCGAAGCTTTCTTT; CDR3aa: CSVGKDTPEAFF
d_gene: -; j_gene: TRBJ1-1; v_gene: TRBV6-2/TRBV6-3; abundance: few; CDR3nt: TGTGCCAGCAGTTACAGGGGGTTGAACACTGAAGCTTTCTTT; CDR3aa: CASSYRGLNTEAFF
d_gene: TRBD1; j_gene: TRBJ2-7; v_gene: TRBV27; abundance: once; CDR3nt: TGTGCCAGCGCCGAATTGGACAGGGCCGAGCAGTACTTC; CDR3aa: CASAELDRAEQYF
d_gene: -; j_gene: TRBJ2-3; v_gene: TRBV6-5; abundance: few; CDR3nt: TGTGCCAGCATCAACATCGGGGTGGGAGATACGCAGTATTTT; CDR3aa: CASINIGVGDTQYF
d_gene: -; j_gene: TRBJ1-1; v_gene: TRBV19; abundance: -; CDR3nt: TGTGCCAGTAGCGAGGTCATGAACACTGAAGCTTTCTTT; CDR3aa: CASSEVMNTEAFF
d_gene: -; j_gene: TRBJ1-5; v_gene: TRBV19; abundance: -; CDR3nt: TGTGCCAGTCGCCGGCAGGGAGGCCAGCCCCAGCATTTT; CDR3aa: CASRRQGGQPQHF
d_gene: -; j_gene: TRBJ2-7; v_gene: TRBV6-6; abundance: -; CDR3nt: TGTGCCAGCAGTGCAACCGGGGTGGGGGAGCAGTACTTC; CDR3aa: CASSATGVGEQYF
d_gene: -; j_gene: TRBJ1-1; v_gene: TRBV4-1; abundance: -; CDR3nt: TGCGCCAGCAGCCTAAAGAGGGTTAAGAACACTGAAGCTTTCTTT; CDR3aa: CASSLKRVKNTEAFF
d_gene: TRBD1; j_gene: TRBJ1-2; v_gene: TRBV5-6; abundance: -; CDR3nt: TGTGCCAGCAGCTCGGGACAGTGGGAGGGTGGCTACACCTTC; CDR3aa: CASSSGQWEGGYTF
d_gene: TRBD1; j_gene: TRBJ2-5; v_gene: TRBV20-1; abundance: -; CDR3nt: TGCAGCTACAAAGTGACAGGGACGGAGACCCAGTACTTC; CDR3aa: CSYKVTGTETQYF
d_gene: -; j_gene: TRBJ2-1; v_gene: TRBV6-5; abundance: -; CDR3nt: TGTGCCAGCAGTCCGGACAGACTCCCTACCTCCTACAATGAGCAGTTCTTC; CDR3aa: CASSPDRLPTSYNEQFF
d_gene: TRBD1; j_gene: TRBJ1-2; v_gene: TRBV4-2; abundance: -; CDR3nt: TGTGCCAGCAGCCAGGGTCTGACAGGGGGCCATGGCTACACCTTC; CDR3aa: CASSQGLTGGHGYTF
d_gene: -; j_gene: TRBJ2-3; v_gene: TRBV29-1; abundance: -; CDR3nt: TGCAGCGTTCGGGGGTGGAGGGCGGGTGTAGATACGCAGTATTTT; CDR3aa: CSVRGWRAGVDTQYF
d_gene: TRBD2; j_gene: TRBJ2-3; v_gene: TRBV18; abundance: -; CDR3nt: TGCGCCAGCTCAACTTTAGCGGGGCCTATCACAGATACGCAGTATTTT; CDR3aa: CASSTLAGPITDTQYF
d_gene: -; j_gene: TRBJ1-1; v_gene: TRBV7-8; abundance: -; CDR3nt: TGTGCCAGCAGCTTCAGCGGAGGGCCTGGCGGTGAAGCTTTCTTT; CDR3aa: CASSFSGGPGGEAFF
d_gene: -; j_gene: TRBJ2-5; v_gene: TRBV27; abundance: -; CDR3nt: TGTGCCAGCAGTCGGGGTCTCCGGGACTACCAAGAGACCCAGTACTTC; CDR3aa: CASSRGLRDYQETQYF